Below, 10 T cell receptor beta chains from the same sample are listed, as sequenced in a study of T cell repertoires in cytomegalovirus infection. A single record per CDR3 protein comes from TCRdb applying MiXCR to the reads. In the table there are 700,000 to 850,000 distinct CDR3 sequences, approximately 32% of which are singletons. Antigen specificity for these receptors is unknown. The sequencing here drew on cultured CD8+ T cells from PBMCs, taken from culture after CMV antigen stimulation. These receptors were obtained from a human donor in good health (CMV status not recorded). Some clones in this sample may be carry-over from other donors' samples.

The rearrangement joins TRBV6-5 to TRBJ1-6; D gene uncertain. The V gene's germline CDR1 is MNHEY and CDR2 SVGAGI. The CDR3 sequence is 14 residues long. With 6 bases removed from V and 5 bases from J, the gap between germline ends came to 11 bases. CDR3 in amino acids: CASRETLDNSPLHF. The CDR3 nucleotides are TGTGCCAGCAGGGAGACTCTCGATAATTCACCCCTCCACTTT.

The DNA of the CDR3 is TGTGCCATCAGTGAGCCGCAGGCTACATCCGGGACAGGGGGCGACTTAGTAGCAGATACGCAGTATTTT. Amino acid sequence: CAISEPQATSGTGGDLVADTQYF. The gene calls are TRBV10-3 and TRBJ2-3, with TRBD1 identical over 12 bases. This CDR3 contains 23 residues. Germline CDR1 reads ENHRY; CDR2 reads SYGVKD. The ends lost 2 bases at V and 4 bases at J; junction bases unmatched: 25.

In DNA, the CDR3 is TGTGCCAGCAGCCCCCTCGACAGGACAGGGGATACAGATACGCAGTATTTT. This encodes CASSPLDRTGDTDTQYF. The genes are TRBV13 and TRBJ2-3; 9 bases line up with TRBD1. V lost 5 bases, J lost 3 bases, and 12 bases stayed unmatched. The CDR3 consists of 17 residues. Germline V gives CDR1 PRHDT, CDR2 FYEKMQ (reference sequence). The whole variable domain, filled in from reference TRBV13 and TRBJ2-3, reads AAGVIQSPRHLIKEKRETATLKCYPIPRHDTVYWYQQGPGQDPQFLISFYEKMQSDKGSIPDRFSAQQFSDYHSELNMSSLELGDSALYFCASSPLDRTGDTDTQYFGPGTRLTVL.

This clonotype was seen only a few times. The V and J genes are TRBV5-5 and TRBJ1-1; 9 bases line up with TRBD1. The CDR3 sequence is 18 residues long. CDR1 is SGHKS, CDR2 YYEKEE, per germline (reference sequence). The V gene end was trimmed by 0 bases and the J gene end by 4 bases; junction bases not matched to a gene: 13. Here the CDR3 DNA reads TGTGCCAGCAGCTTGGGGCCGGAGGGACAGGGTATCTTCACTGAAGCTTTCTTT. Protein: CASSLGPEGQGIFTEAFF.

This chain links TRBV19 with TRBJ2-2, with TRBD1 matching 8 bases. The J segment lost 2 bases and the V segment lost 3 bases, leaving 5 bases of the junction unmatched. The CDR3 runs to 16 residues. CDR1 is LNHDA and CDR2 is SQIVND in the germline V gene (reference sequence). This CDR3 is CASSMGTGPNTGELFF. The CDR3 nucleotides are TGTGCCAGTAGTATGGGGACAGGACCTAACACCGGGGAGCTGTTTTTT.

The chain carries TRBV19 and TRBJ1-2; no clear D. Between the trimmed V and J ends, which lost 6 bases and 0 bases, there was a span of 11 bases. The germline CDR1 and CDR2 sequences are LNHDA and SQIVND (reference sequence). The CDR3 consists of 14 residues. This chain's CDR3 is CASRISAANYGYTF. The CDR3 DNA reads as TGTGCCAGTAGGATCTCGGCAGCTAACTATGGCTACACCTTC.

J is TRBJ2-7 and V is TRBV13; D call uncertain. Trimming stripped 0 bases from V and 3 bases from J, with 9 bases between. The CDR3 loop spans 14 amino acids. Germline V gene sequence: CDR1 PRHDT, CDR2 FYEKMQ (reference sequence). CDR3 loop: CASSLGPTIYEQYF. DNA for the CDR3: TGTGCCAGCAGCTTAGGACCGACGATCTACGAGCAGTACTTC. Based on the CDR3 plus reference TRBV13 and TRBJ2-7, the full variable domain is AAGVIQSPRHLIKEKRETATLKCYPIPRHDTVYWYQQGPGQDPQFLISFYEKMQSDKGSIPDRFSAQQFSDYHSELNMSSLELGDSALYFCASSLGPTIYEQYFGPGTRLTVT.

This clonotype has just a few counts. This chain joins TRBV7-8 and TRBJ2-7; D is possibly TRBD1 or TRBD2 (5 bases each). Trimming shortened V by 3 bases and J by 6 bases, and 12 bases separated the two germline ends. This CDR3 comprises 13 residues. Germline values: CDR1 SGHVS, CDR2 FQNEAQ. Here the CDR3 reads CASSFEGHGEQYV. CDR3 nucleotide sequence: TGTGCCAGCAGCTTCGAGGGGCATGGCGAGCAGTACGTC.

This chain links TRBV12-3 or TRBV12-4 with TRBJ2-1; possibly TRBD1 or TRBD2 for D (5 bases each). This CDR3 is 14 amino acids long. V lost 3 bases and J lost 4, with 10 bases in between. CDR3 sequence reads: CASSFGAFYNEQFF. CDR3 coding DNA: TGTGCCAGCAGTTTCGGGGCATTTTACAATGAGCAGTTCTTC.

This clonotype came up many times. The CDR3 coding sequence is TGTGCCAGCAGCCAAGATCGGGGGCGAGGCTACACCTTC. This encodes CASSQDRGRGYTF. V and J are TRBV3-1 and TRBJ1-2; tentative D call: TRBD1 (6 bases). Germline CDR1 is LGHDT and CDR2 is YNNKEL (reference sequence). V lost 0 bases and J lost 8, with 10 bases in between. The CDR3 is 13 amino acids.